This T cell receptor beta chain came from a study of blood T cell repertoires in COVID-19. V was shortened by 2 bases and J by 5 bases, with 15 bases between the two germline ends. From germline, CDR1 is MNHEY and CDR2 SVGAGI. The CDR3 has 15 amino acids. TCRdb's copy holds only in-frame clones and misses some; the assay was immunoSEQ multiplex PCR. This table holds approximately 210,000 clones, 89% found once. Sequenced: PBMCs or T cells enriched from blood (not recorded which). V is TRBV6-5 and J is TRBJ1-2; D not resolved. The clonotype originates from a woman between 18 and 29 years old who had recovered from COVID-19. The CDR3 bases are TGTGCCAGCAGTTACGTTGAGCGTCCCCTTTATGGCTACACCTTC. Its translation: CASSYVERPLYGYTF.